Below, 18 T cell receptor beta chains from the same sample are listed, as sequenced in a study of T cells after yellow fever vaccination. TCRdb reprocessed the 5' RACE reads with MiXCR, giving one entry per CDR3 protein. The sample comprises 100,000 to 150,000 distinct CDR3 sequences, more than 6% of which are singletons, and 2% to 3% rests with the top ten. The specimen was CD4+ T cells sorted from PBMCs, collected roughly 10 days after the first yellow fever vaccination. These receptors originate from a man aged 18 to 29 who received the YFV17D yellow fever vaccine.

This clonotype was observed many times. This sequence joins TRBV20-1 and TRBJ2-1; D not resolved. The V gene's germline CDR1 is DFQATT and CDR2 SNEGSKA (reference sequence). Between the trimmed V and J ends, which lost 1 base and 2 bases, there was a span of 9 bases. This CDR3 region has 14 residues. In DNA, the CDR3 is TGCAGTGCTAGAGCCAGCCGCGCCTACAATGAGCAGTTCTTC. Translating gives CSARASRAYNEQFF.

The V call is TRBV6-5, the J call TRBJ1-4, with a possible D match to TRBD1 (6 bases). V lost 0 bases and J 6 bases, leaving 14 bases between the germline ends. Germline loops: CDR1 MNHEY, CDR2 SVGAGI. The CDR3 is made up of 16 amino acids. As DNA, the CDR3 is TGTGCCAGCAGTTACTCGGGGTTAGGGGGTTATGAAAAACTGTTTTTT. It is translated as CASSYSGLGGYEKLFF.

In its sample, this clonotype was seen many times. CDR3 region: CSARPALDLWGPQHF. The CDR3 DNA follows: TGCAGTGCTAGACCGGCCTTGGACCTCTGGGGGCCCCAGCATTTT. The chain employs TRBV20-1 and TRBJ1-5; D unclear. The CDR3 totals 15 residues. CDR1 DFQATT and CDR2 SNEGSKA come from the germline V gene (reference sequence). V lost 2 bases and J lost 9, with 20 bases in between.

Many counts were recorded for this clonotype. In DNA, the CDR3 is TGTGCCAGCAACAATCGAAAACTAGGGACAGAAAATAGCAATCAGCCCCAGCATTTT. Its translation: CASNNRKLGTENSNQPQHF. The rearrangement joins TRBV7-2 to TRBJ1-5, with 7 bases lining up with TRBD1. The CDR3 covers 19 residues. Germline values: CDR1 SGHTA, CDR2 FQGNSA. V lost 7 bases and J lost 0; bases outside the gene matches: 18.

This clonotype was detected only a few times. V and J are TRBV6-1 and TRBJ2-6, with 7 bases that match TRBD1. Germline trimming cut 4 bases from V and 0 bases from J; bases unmatched to any gene: 6. The CDR3 has 17 residues. Germline V gene lookup returns CDR1 MNHNS and CDR2 SASEGT. The CDR3 region is CASSAQGYASGANVLTF. The DNA for the CDR3 is TGTGCCAGCAGTGCACAGGGGTATGCCTCTGGGGCCAACGTCCTGACTTTC.

This clonotype showed up many times. The chain recombines TRBV12-3 or TRBV12-4 with TRBJ1-1; 7 bases fit TRBD1. V lost 10 bases and J lost 1; bases outside the gene matches: 9. The length of the CDR3 is 14 residues. In DNA form, the CDR3 reads TGTGCCACCGGAAGGGACAGCTGGAACACTGAAGCTTTCTTT. Translating it yields CATGRDSWNTEAFF.

There are many counts of this clonotype. This chain joins TRBV14 and TRBJ1-4; D possibly corresponds to TRBD1 (6 bases). This CDR3 has 16 residues. Germline V gene sequence: CDR1 SGHDN, CDR2 FVKESK. Between the trimmed V and J ends, which lost 4 bases and 0 bases, there was a span of 12 bases. CDR3 region: CASSPRTVATNEKLFF. The CDR3 DNA reads TGTGCCAGCAGCCCCCGGACAGTAGCAACTAATGAAAAACTGTTTTTT. The full variable domain, its missing parts supplied by reference TRBV14 and TRBJ1-4, is EAGVTQFPSHSVIEKGQTVTLRCDPISGHDNLYWYRRVMGKEIKFLLHFVKESKQDESGMPNNRFLAERTGGTYSTLKVQPAELEDSGVYFCASSPRTVATNEKLFFGSGTQLSVL.

This clonotype showed up many times. The chain recombines TRBV10-3 with TRBJ2-1; D might be TRBD1 or TRBD2, each matching 6 bases. CDR3 length: 12 amino acids. In germline, CDR1 is ENHRY, CDR2 SYGVKD. V dropped 5 bases and J dropped 8 bases, with 10 bases sitting between them. CDR3 nucleotide sequence: TGTGCCATCAGTTACAGGGAGGATGAGCAGTTCTTC. Translating gives CAISYREDEQFF.

This clonotype was recorded at least ten times. The chain combines TRBV5-1 with TRBJ1-1, with D unclear. This CDR3 is built from 14 residues. Per germline, CDR1 SGHRS and CDR2 YFSETQ. The ends were cut back, 0 bases at V and 4 bases at J, with 10 bases in the middle. CDR3: CASSLVQQTTEAFF. The CDR3, as DNA: TGCGCCAGCAGCTTGGTTCAGCAAACCACTGAAGCTTTCTTT.

The sample holds many counts of this clonotype. The V gene is TRBV7-2, the J gene TRBJ1-1; 8 nucleotides match TRBD1. The CDR3 loop spans 14 amino acids. The germline V gene has CDR1 SGHTA and CDR2 FQGNSA. After removal of 5 bases from V and 10 bases from J, the junction contained 12 bases not matched to a gene. The CDR3 DNA reads as TGTGCCAGCAGCCTCGACAGGGGAGAAATGAGAGCTTTCTTT. It specifies CASSLDRGEMRAFF.

This clonotype was observed many times. The rearrangement links TRBV6-1 to TRBJ1-5; tentative D call: TRBD1 (5 bases). The germline gives CDR1 MNHNS, CDR2 SASEGT. This CDR3 has 13 amino acids. The ends were cut back, 2 bases at V and 7 bases at J, with 9 bases in the middle. In nucleotides, the CDR3 is TGTGCCAGCAGTGAACAGGGAAGGCAGCCCCAGCATTTT. It is translated as CASSEQGRQPQHF.

This clonotype was seen only a few times. The CDR3 sequence is CASSQEVRGNYGYTF. The CDR3 DNA reads TGTGCCAGCAGCCAAGAAGTCAGGGGGAACTATGGCTACACCTTC. This chain uses TRBV3-1 with TRBJ1-2, with 7 bases identical to TRBD1. V lost 0 bases to trimming and J lost 2 bases; unmatched junction nucleotides: 3. CDR1 LGHDT and CDR2 YNNKEL come from the germline V gene (reference sequence). This CDR3 has 15 residues.

With regard to this clonotype: Relative to the germline gene, one junction end is altered; a read error may explain this. This chain uses TRBV2 with TRBJ1-1; D call uncertain. The CDR3 totals 13 residues. Germline assignment: CDR1 SNHLY and CDR2 FYNNEI. The CDR3 DNA sequence: TGTGCCAGCAGCGAAGCTTTGAACACTGAAGCTTTATTT. It encodes CASSEALNTEALF.

As regards this clonotype: A much larger clone lies a single base off, so this may be a read error. V is TRBV5-1 and J is TRBJ2-3, with D perhaps assigned TRBD1 or TRBD2 (5 bases each). This CDR3 has 13 residues. V lost 5 bases and J 5 bases, leaving 12 bases between the germline ends. In germline, CDR1 is SGHRS, CDR2 YFSETQ. The CDR3 loop is CASREAQVDTQYF. CDR3 nucleotides: TGCGCCAGCAGGGAGGCACAGGTAGATACGCAGTATTTT.

This clonotype was counted ten times or more. This sequence joins TRBV29-1 and TRBJ1-2; tentative D call: TRBD1 (5 bases). The CDR3 covers 12 residues. Germline V CDR1 and CDR2: SQVTM, ANQGSEA. The V end was cut by 6 bases, the J end by 7 bases, with 15 bases between. The CDR3 region is CSVLRGVGGYTF. The CDR3 region has the DNA TGCAGCGTACTGAGAGGGGTAGGTGGCTACACCTTC.

About this clonotype: A clone one base away is much larger, so this may be a read error. This chain uses TRBV7-3 with TRBJ2-5; 14 bases match TRBD2. The CDR3 consists of 15 residues. Germline CDR1 SGHTA, CDR2 FQGTGA. J lost 4 bases, V lost 5 bases, and 3 bases had no gene match. The CDR3 sequence: CASSMGLAGAETQYF. The CDR3 nucleotides are TGTGCCAGCAGCATGGGACTAGCGGGGGCAGAGACCCAGTACTTC.

This chain links TRBV10-3 with TRBJ1-5; unclear D gene. CDR1 is ENHRY, CDR2 SYGVKD, per germline. Between the trimmed V and J ends, which lost 5 bases and 0 bases, there was a span of 14 bases. The CDR3 is made up of 16 amino acids. As DNA, the CDR3 is TGTGCCATCAGTCCAAACCCGGCAGATAGCAATCAGCCCCAGCATTTT. Translated, it gives CAISPNPADSNQPQHF.

There are many counts of this clonotype. This chain connects TRBV7-2 to TRBJ2-3; D gene unclear. The ends were cut back, 1 base at V and 0 bases at J, with 8 bases in the middle. From germline, CDR1 is SGHTA and CDR2 FQGNSA. This CDR3 spans 15 amino acids. The CDR3 region has the DNA TGTGCCAGCAGCTTAGTGGACGGGAGCACAGATACGCAGTATTTT. It encodes CASSLVDGSTDTQYF.